This T cell receptor (beta chain) was observed in a study of T cell changes during pregnancy in multiple sclerosis. Assay used: immunoSEQ multiplex PCR; TCRdb lists only in-frame clones, some missing. This table has about 40,000 clones, 92% appearing once. This CDR3 comprises 14 residues. Per germline, CDR1 MDHEN and CDR2 SYDVKM. V dropped 5 bases and J dropped 2 bases, with 10 bases sitting between them. The specimen comprised CD4+ T cells from peripheral blood mononuclear cells, sampled before pregnancy. The chain carries TRBV28 and TRBJ2-1; D unresolved. The receptor was isolated from a female donor with multiple sclerosis, enrolled in a pregnancy study. The DNA of the CDR3 is TGTGCCAGCAGTCCAACGAGGCCCTACAATGAGCAGTTCTTC. It yields the protein CASSPTRPYNEQFF.